The rows below give T cell receptor beta chains drawn from one sample of a study of T cell repertoires in cytomegalovirus infection. No antigen has been identified for these receptors. TCRdb processed the reads anew with MiXCR; each CDR3 protein has one entry. The sample contains some 920,000 distinct CDR3 sequences, roughly 30% of which appear only once. Sequenced here: cultured CD8+ T cells from PBMCs, sampled from culture after CMV antigen stimulation. These receptors were obtained from a human donor in good health (CMV status not recorded). Some clones in this sample may be carry-over from other donors' samples. CDR3s include the opening cysteine and the closing phenylalanine or tryptophan. D genes are given only for firm matches. Not all rows give a size; the values are once, few, many and, for expanded clones, a class.

CDR3 length: 17; clone size: .; D gene: .; J gene: TRBJ1-1; V gene: TRBV19; CDR3 DNA: TGTGCCAGTAGTATTGGGAACAGGTACGCCATGAACACTGAAGCTTTCTTT; CDR3 protein: CASSIGNRYAMNTEAFF
CDR3 length: 15; clone size: few; D gene: .; J gene: TRBJ2-1; V gene: TRBV3-1; CDR3 DNA: TGTGCCAGCAATACACGGGCCGGACTCTACAATGAGCAGTTCTTC; CDR3 protein: CASNTRAGLYNEQFF
CDR3 length: 12; clone size: .; D gene: .; J gene: TRBJ1-4; V gene: TRBV2; CDR3 DNA: TGTGCCAGCACGGCGTATAATGAAAAACTGTTTTTT; CDR3 protein: CASTAYNEKLFF
CDR3 length: 15; clone size: few; D gene: .; J gene: TRBJ1-2; V gene: TRBV6-1; CDR3 DNA: TGTGCCAGCAGCGAGGGGCTCGGGGGCGCGGATGGCTACACCTTC; CDR3 protein: CASSEGLGGADGYTF
CDR3 length: 12; clone size: .; D gene: .; J gene: TRBJ1-4; V gene: TRBV29-1; CDR3 DNA: TGCAGCGTTGAAGTTCAGAGGCAGGAACTGTTTTTT; CDR3 protein: CSVEVQRQELFF
CDR3 length: 14; clone size: .; D gene: .; J gene: TRBJ1-5; V gene: TRBV4-1; CDR3 DNA: TGCGCCAGCAGCCAAGAGGGTTTGAATCAGCCCCAGCATTTT; CDR3 protein: CASSQEGLNQPQHF
CDR3 length: 15; clone size: .; D gene: .; J gene: TRBJ2-3; V gene: TRBV27; CDR3 DNA: TGTGCCAGCAGTTCCGGTAGGACAGGCACAGATACGCAGTATTTT; CDR3 protein: CASSSGRTGTDTQYF
CDR3 length: 15; clone size: few; D gene: .; J gene: TRBJ1-2; V gene: TRBV27; CDR3 DNA: TGTGCCAGCAGTTCGATCGGCGGTGAAAGGGAAGGCTACACCTTC; CDR3 protein: CASSSIGGEREGYTF
CDR3 length: 13; clone size: few; D gene: TRBD2; J gene: TRBJ2-1; V gene: TRBV5-6; CDR3 DNA: TGTGCCAGCAGCCGACTAGCGGGGAATGAGCAGTTCTTC; CDR3 protein: CASSRLAGNEQFF
CDR3 length: 13; clone size: .; D gene: .; J gene: TRBJ1-1; V gene: TRBV12-5; CDR3 DNA: TGTGCTAGTGGTTTTGCACGGAACACTGAAGCTTTCTTT; CDR3 protein: CASGFARNTEAFF
CDR3 length: 16; clone size: .; D gene: TRBD2; J gene: TRBJ2-3; V gene: TRBV28; CDR3 DNA: TGTGCCGGCAGTCCACAGCGGGGCACTAGCACAGATACGCAGTATTTT; CDR3 protein: CAGSPQRGTSTDTQYF
CDR3 length: 18; clone size: many; D gene: TRBD2; J gene: TRBJ2-5; V gene: TRBV7-2; CDR3 DNA: TGTGCCAGCAGCTCCCACCCTCCCCTTCAGCGGGGGAGAGAGACCCAGTACTTC; CDR3 protein: CASSSHPPLQRGRETQYF
CDR3 length: 14; clone size: few; D gene: TRBD1; J gene: TRBJ1-1; V gene: TRBV7-2; CDR3 DNA: TGTGCCAGCAGCACAAGGGACAGGGGGCCTCAAGCTTTCTTT; CDR3 protein: CASSTRDRGPQAFF
CDR3 length: 16; clone size: .; D gene: .; J gene: TRBJ2-1; V gene: TRBV2; CDR3 DNA: TGTGCCAGCAGTGATACTGGCGGGGCTCCCTACAATGAGCAGTTCTTC; CDR3 protein: CASSDTGGAPYNEQFF
CDR3 length: 15; clone size: .; D gene: .; J gene: TRBJ1-1; V gene: TRBV5-5; CDR3 DNA: TGTGCCAGCAGCAGTACGGGGCTCCCGAACACTGAAGCTTTCTTT; CDR3 protein: CASSSTGLPNTEAFF
CDR3 length: 15; clone size: .; D gene: TRBD1; J gene: TRBJ1-5; V gene: TRBV7-6; CDR3 DNA: TGTGCCAGCAGCGGTGACAGGGTTAGCAATCAGCCCCAGCATTTT; CDR3 protein: CASSGDRVSNQPQHF
CDR3 length: 14; clone size: many; D gene: .; J gene: TRBJ1-1; V gene: TRBV7-6; CDR3 DNA: TGTGCCAGCAGCCCACGATTAGGGAACACTGAAGCTTTCTTT; CDR3 protein: CASSPRLGNTEAFF
CDR3 length: 9; clone size: few; D gene: .; J gene: TRBJ2-1; V gene: TRBV7-9; CDR3 DNA: TGTGCCAGCAGCTCGGTGGAGTTCTTC; CDR3 protein: CASSSVEFF
CDR3 length: 16; clone size: .; D gene: .; J gene: TRBJ1-2; V gene: TRBV3-1; CDR3 DNA: TGTGCCAGCAGCCAGACCCCCGGGACATCCGACTATGGCTACACCTTC; CDR3 protein: CASSQTPGTSDYGYTF
CDR3 length: 12; clone size: few; D gene: .; J gene: TRBJ1-2; V gene: TRBV19; CDR3 DNA: TGTGCCAGTAGTATAGGAGGGACTGGCTACACCTTC; CDR3 protein: CASSIGGTGYTF
CDR3 length: 14; clone size: few; D gene: TRBD2; J gene: TRBJ2-5; V gene: TRBV20-1; CDR3 DNA: TGCAGTGCTAGAAAAGCGGGGGGGCAAGAGACCCAGTACTTC; CDR3 protein: CSARKAGGQETQYF
CDR3 length: 14; clone size: many; D gene: .; J gene: TRBJ1-2; V gene: TRBV7-6; CDR3 DNA: TGTGCCAGCAGCTTAGTGGTGGGGTCGGATGGCTACACCTTC; CDR3 protein: CASSLVVGSDGYTF
CDR3 length: 13; clone size: .; D gene: .; J gene: TRBJ2-7; V gene: TRBV10-2; CDR3 DNA: TGCGCCAGCAGTGACAGGTTCTTCGACGAGCAGTACTTC; CDR3 protein: CASSDRFFDEQYF
CDR3 length: 11; clone size: .; D gene: TRBD1; J gene: TRBJ1-4; V gene: TRBV27; CDR3 DNA: TGTGCCATCCAGGGGGTCGAAAAACTGTTTTTT; CDR3 protein: CAIQGVEKLFF
CDR3 length: 13; clone size: .; D gene: .; J gene: TRBJ1-1; V gene: TRBV19; CDR3 DNA: TGTGCCAGTAGTATAGCAGGGGACACTGAAGCTTTCTTT; CDR3 protein: CASSIAGDTEAFF
CDR3 length: 13; clone size: many; D gene: .; J gene: TRBJ2-1; V gene: TRBV11-2; CDR3 DNA: TGTGCCAGCAGCTACGACTACTACAATGAGCAGTTCTTC; CDR3 protein: CASSYDYYNEQFF
CDR3 length: 15; clone size: .; D gene: TRBD1; J gene: TRBJ1-2; V gene: TRBV20-1; CDR3 DNA: TGCAGTACTAGAGATGTGGACAGGGTCCACTATGGCTACACCTTC; CDR3 protein: CSTRDVDRVHYGYTF
CDR3 length: 17; clone size: .; D gene: .; J gene: TRBJ1-1; V gene: TRBV11-2; CDR3 DNA: TGTGCCAGCAACAAGTGGAACAGCGTAAAAGAAAACACTGAAGCTTTCTTT; CDR3 protein: CASNKWNSVKENTEAFF
CDR3 length: 13; clone size: many; D gene: .; J gene: TRBJ1-1; V gene: TRBV12-3/TRBV12-4; CDR3 DNA: TGTGCCAGCAGTTTAGCGCCCGTACTTGAAGCTTTCTTT; CDR3 protein: CASSLAPVLEAFF
CDR3 length: 13; clone size: .; D gene: TRBD1; J gene: TRBJ2-1; V gene: TRBV5-6; CDR3 DNA: TGTGCCAGCAGTCGGACAGGGCGCTTGGGGCAGTTCTTC; CDR3 protein: CASSRTGRLGQFF
CDR3 length: 14; clone size: many; D gene: .; J gene: TRBJ2-3; V gene: TRBV7-9; CDR3 DNA: TGTGCCAGCAGCTTAGAGACAGCCACAGATACGCAGTATTTT; CDR3 protein: CASSLETATDTQYF
CDR3 length: 15; clone size: .; D gene: TRBD2; J gene: TRBJ2-3; V gene: TRBV4-1; CDR3 DNA: TGCGCCAGCAGCCAAGGGCGGGGGGAACCGAATACGCAGTATTTT; CDR3 protein: CASSQGRGEPNTQYF
CDR3 length: 12; clone size: many; D gene: .; J gene: TRBJ1-2; V gene: TRBV7-9; CDR3 DNA: TGTGCCAGCAGGACACGGGACTATGGCTACACCTTC; CDR3 protein: CASRTRDYGYTF
CDR3 length: 14; clone size: .; D gene: .; J gene: TRBJ2-5; V gene: TRBV3-1; CDR3 DNA: TGTGTCAGCAGCCAAGTAGCGGCGGGAGAGACCCAGTACTTC; CDR3 protein: CVSSQVAAGETQYF
CDR3 length: 17; clone size: few; D gene: TRBD2; J gene: TRBJ2-2; V gene: TRBV12-5; CDR3 DNA: TGTGCTAGTGGTTTGGGCGCCCTAGCGGGGCCCACCGGGGAGCTGTTTTTT; CDR3 protein: CASGLGALAGPTGELFF
CDR3 length: 15; clone size: .; D gene: TRBD2; J gene: TRBJ2-1; V gene: TRBV12-3/TRBV12-4; CDR3 DNA: TGTGCCAGCAGTTTAGGTAGCGGGGGGGACAATGAGCAGTTCTTC; CDR3 protein: CASSLGSGGDNEQFF
CDR3 length: 17; clone size: .; D gene: .; J gene: TRBJ1-3; V gene: TRBV10-3; CDR3 DNA: TGTGCCATCAGTGAGTCGAACAGGGTGGACTCTGGAAACACCATATATTTT; CDR3 protein: CAISESNRVDSGNTIYF
CDR3 length: 15; clone size: .; D gene: TRBD1; J gene: TRBJ2-1; V gene: TRBV28; CDR3 DNA: TGTGCCAGCAGACGCCCGGGACAGGGGGTGGATGAGCAGTTCTTC; CDR3 protein: CASRRPGQGVDEQFF
CDR3 length: 12; clone size: .; D gene: .; J gene: TRBJ2-5; V gene: TRBV15; CDR3 DNA: TGTGCCACCAGAGCGGTCCAAGAGACCCAGTACTTC; CDR3 protein: CATRAVQETQYF
CDR3 length: 12; clone size: .; D gene: .; J gene: TRBJ1-2; V gene: TRBV19; CDR3 DNA: TGTGCCAGTAGGGCCTCAACCTATGGCTACACCTTC; CDR3 protein: CASRASTYGYTF
CDR3 length: 14; clone size: many; D gene: .; J gene: TRBJ1-3; V gene: TRBV12-3/TRBV12-4; CDR3 DNA: TGTGCCAGCAGACGCCTGTCCTCTGGAAACACCATATATTTT; CDR3 protein: CASRRLSSGNTIYF
CDR3 length: 16; clone size: .; D gene: TRBD2; J gene: TRBJ2-1; V gene: TRBV6-5; CDR3 DNA: TGTGCCAGCAGTTTCTCCCCTAGCGGGGGGGCCCATGAGCAGTTCTTC; CDR3 protein: CASSFSPSGGAHEQFF
CDR3 length: 13; clone size: few; D gene: .; J gene: TRBJ1-1; V gene: TRBV27; CDR3 DNA: TGTGCCAGCAGTTTCCTACTGGACACTGAAGCTTTCTTT; CDR3 protein: CASSFLLDTEAFF
CDR3 length: 15; clone size: .; D gene: .; J gene: TRBJ1-4; V gene: TRBV28; CDR3 DNA: TGTGCCAGCAGGCTGGCCGTTGCAACTAATGAAAAACTGTTTTTT; CDR3 protein: CASRLAVATNEKLFF
CDR3 length: 13; clone size: many; D gene: TRBD1; J gene: TRBJ1-2; V gene: TRBV12-3/TRBV12-4; CDR3 DNA: TGTGCCAGCAGAAGGACAGGGGAGTCGGGCTACACCTTC; CDR3 protein: CASRRTGESGYTF
CDR3 length: 16; clone size: .; D gene: TRBD1; J gene: TRBJ1-1; V gene: TRBV10-3; CDR3 DNA: TGTGCCATCAGTGGGAGTACAGGGGGCCGCGACACTGAAGCTTTCTTT; CDR3 protein: CAISGSTGGRDTEAFF
CDR3 length: 14; clone size: few; D gene: .; J gene: TRBJ2-1; V gene: TRBV19; CDR3 DNA: TGTGCCAGTAGTTTCCGGGACAATTACAATGAGCAGTTCTTC; CDR3 protein: CASSFRDNYNEQFF
CDR3 length: 17; clone size: .; D gene: TRBD2; J gene: TRBJ2-1; V gene: TRBV27; CDR3 DNA: TGTGCCAGCAGTCCCGGACTAGCGGGGGCCGAATACAATGAGCAGTTCTTC; CDR3 protein: CASSPGLAGAEYNEQFF
CDR3 length: 13; clone size: .; D gene: .; J gene: TRBJ1-1; V gene: TRBV6-5; CDR3 DNA: TGTGCCAGCAGTTACACGGACTACACTGAAGCTTTCTTT; CDR3 protein: CASSYTDYTEAFF
CDR3 length: 14; clone size: few; D gene: TRBD1; J gene: TRBJ1-3; V gene: TRBV20-1; CDR3 DNA: TGCAGTGCTAGACCGACAGGGGCTGGAAACACCATATATTTT; CDR3 protein: CSARPTGAGNTIYF
CDR3 length: 16; clone size: many; D gene: .; J gene: TRBJ1-5; V gene: TRBV7-2; CDR3 DNA: TGTGCCAGCAGCTTAGCGCCTCCTAGGGGCAATCAGCCCCAGCATTTT; CDR3 protein: CASSLAPPRGNQPQHF
CDR3 length: 13; clone size: .; D gene: TRBD2; J gene: TRBJ2-3; V gene: TRBV6-1; CDR3 DNA: TGTGCCAGCAGCCCGGGGGGTTGGGAGCCCCAGTATTTT; CDR3 protein: CASSPGGWEPQYF
CDR3 length: 14; clone size: once; D gene: .; J gene: TRBJ1-1; V gene: TRBV9; CDR3 DNA: TGTGCCAGCAGCGTAGATGGGGCCGGTACTGAAGCTTTCTTT; CDR3 protein: CASSVDGAGTEAFF
CDR3 length: 16; clone size: many; D gene: .; J gene: TRBJ2-3; V gene: TRBV7-8; CDR3 DNA: TGTGCCAGCAGCTTAGAGTTGGGGGGGGCCCCAGATACGCAGTATTTT; CDR3 protein: CASSLELGGAPDTQYF
CDR3 length: 15; clone size: .; D gene: .; J gene: TRBJ2-2; V gene: TRBV7-2; CDR3 DNA: TGTGCCAGCAGCTTCCGGAACACATACACCGGGGAGCTGTTTTTT; CDR3 protein: CASSFRNTYTGELFF
CDR3 length: 15; clone size: many; D gene: TRBD1; J gene: TRBJ1-3; V gene: TRBV7-2; CDR3 DNA: TGTGCCAGCAGCACGGGACAGAGCTCTGGAAACACCATATATTTT; CDR3 protein: CASSTGQSSGNTIYF
CDR3 length: 16; clone size: .; D gene: TRBD1; J gene: TRBJ1-1; V gene: TRBV12-3/TRBV12-4; CDR3 DNA: TGTGCCAGCAGTTCGTACAGGGGGCAAGAGGACACTGAAGCTTTCTTT; CDR3 protein: CASSSYRGQEDTEAFF
CDR3 length: 14; clone size: .; D gene: .; J gene: TRBJ1-1; V gene: TRBV6-5; CDR3 DNA: TGTGCCAGCAGTTACCGTTCTGGGGTCGCTGAAGCTTTCTTT; CDR3 protein: CASSYRSGVAEAFF